These 2 T cell receptor beta chains were all obtained from the same sample, sequenced in a study of CD4+ T cells in melanoma. Method: immunoSEQ multiplex PCR; TCRdb's copy keeps in-frame clones and lacks some. The table has 110,000 to 150,000 clones, over 90% seen once. The receptors derive from a human donor with melanoma.

The V call is TRBV6-6, the J call TRBJ1-5; TRBD1 matches at 7 bases. Per germline, CDR1 MNHNY and CDR2 SVGAGI (reference sequence). The CDR3 is 15 residues long. The trim removed 11 bases at V and 6 bases at J, leaving 16 bases unmatched. The CDR3 DNA follows: TGTGCCGTAAACCCCGGGACAGTATTCACTCAGCCCCAGCATTTT. Translated: CAVNPGTVFTQPQHF.

The chain is built from TRBV2 and TRBJ2-1; a possible D gene is TRBD1 (6 bases). This CDR3 has 13 residues. Germline V gives CDR1 SNHLY, CDR2 FYNNEI. Trimming stripped 3 bases from V and 10 bases from J, with 13 bases between. The CDR3, as DNA: TGTGCCAGCAGTGACCGTACAGGGAGCGAGCAGTTCTTC. Amino acid sequence: CASSDRTGSEQFF.